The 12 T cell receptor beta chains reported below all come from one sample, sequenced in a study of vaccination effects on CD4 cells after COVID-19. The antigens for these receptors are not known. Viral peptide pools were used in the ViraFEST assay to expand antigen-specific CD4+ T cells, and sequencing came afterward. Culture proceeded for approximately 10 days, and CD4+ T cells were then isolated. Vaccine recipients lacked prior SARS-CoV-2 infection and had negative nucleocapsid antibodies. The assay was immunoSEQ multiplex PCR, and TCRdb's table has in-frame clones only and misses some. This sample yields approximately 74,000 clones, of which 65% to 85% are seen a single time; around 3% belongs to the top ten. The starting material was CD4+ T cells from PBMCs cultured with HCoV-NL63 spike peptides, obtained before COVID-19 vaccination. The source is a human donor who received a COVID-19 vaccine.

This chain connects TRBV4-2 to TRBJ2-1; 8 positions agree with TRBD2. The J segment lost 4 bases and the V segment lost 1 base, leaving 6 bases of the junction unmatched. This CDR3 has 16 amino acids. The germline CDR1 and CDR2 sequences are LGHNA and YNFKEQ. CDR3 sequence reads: CASSQARGGLYNEQFF. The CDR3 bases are TGTGCCAGCAGCCAAGCTCGGGGGGGGCTATACAATGAGCAGTTCTTC.

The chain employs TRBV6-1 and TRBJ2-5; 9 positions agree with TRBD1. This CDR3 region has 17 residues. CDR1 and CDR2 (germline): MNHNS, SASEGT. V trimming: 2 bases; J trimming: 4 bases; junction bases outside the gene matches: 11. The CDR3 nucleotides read TGTGCCAGCAGTGAACTTGCTGGGGGACAGGGACGAGAGACCCAGTACTTC. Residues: CASSELAGGQGRETQYF.

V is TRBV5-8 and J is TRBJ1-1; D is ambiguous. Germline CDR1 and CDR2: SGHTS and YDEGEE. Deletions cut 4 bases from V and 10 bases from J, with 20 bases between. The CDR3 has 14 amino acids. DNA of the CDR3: TGTGCCAGCAGCCCTTCGGACCGAAACCGGGGAGCTTTCTTT. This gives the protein CASSPSDRNRGAFF. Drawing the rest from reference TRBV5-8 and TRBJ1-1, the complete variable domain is EAGVTQSPTHLIKTRGQQATLRCSPISGHTSVYWYQQALGLGLQFLLWYDEGEERNRGNFPPRFSGRQFPNYSSELNVNALELEDSALYLCASSPSDRNRGAFFGQGTRLTVV.

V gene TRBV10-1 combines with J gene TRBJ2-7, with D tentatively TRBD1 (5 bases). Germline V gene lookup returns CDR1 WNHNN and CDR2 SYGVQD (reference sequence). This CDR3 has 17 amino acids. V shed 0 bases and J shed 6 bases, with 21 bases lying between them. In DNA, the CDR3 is TGCGCCAGCAGTGAGTCCACGATCGGAGAAGGGGTGGGCGAGCAGTACGTC. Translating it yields CASSESTIGEGVGEQYV.

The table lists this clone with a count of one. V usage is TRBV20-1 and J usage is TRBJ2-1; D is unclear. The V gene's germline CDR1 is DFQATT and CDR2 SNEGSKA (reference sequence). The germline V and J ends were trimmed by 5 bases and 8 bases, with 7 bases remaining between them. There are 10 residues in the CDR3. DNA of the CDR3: TGCAGTGCTTGGACGTATGAGCAGTTCTTC. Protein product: CSAWTYEQFF.

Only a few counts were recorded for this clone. The CDR3 nucleotides are TGTGCCAGCAGTTTAAGAGGGACTGGCTACACCTTC. Protein product: CASSLRGTGYTF. The chain employs TRBV12-3 or TRBV12-4 and TRBJ1-2; a weak D match, TRBD1 (5 bases). V lost 2 bases and J lost 7, with 8 bases in between. This CDR3 is 12 amino acids long.

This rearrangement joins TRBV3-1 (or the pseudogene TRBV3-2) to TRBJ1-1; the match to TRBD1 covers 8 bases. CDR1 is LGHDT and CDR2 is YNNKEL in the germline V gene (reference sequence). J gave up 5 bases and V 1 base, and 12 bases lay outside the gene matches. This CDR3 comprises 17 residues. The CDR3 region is CASSQGNQGARYTEAFF. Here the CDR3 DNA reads TGTGCCAGCAGCCAAGGGAATCAGGGGGCGCGGTATACTGAAGCTTTCTTT.

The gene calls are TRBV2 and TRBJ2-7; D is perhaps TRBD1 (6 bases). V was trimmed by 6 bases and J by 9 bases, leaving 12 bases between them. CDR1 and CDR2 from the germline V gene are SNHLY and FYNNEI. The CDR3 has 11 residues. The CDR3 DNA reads TGTGCCAGCAGGATACAGGGAGTGCAGTACGTC. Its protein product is CASRIQGVQYV.

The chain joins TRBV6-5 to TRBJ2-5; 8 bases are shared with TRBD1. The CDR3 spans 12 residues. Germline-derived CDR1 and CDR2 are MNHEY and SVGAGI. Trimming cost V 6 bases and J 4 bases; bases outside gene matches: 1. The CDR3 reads CASRDRGETQYF. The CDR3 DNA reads TGTGCCAGCAGAGACAGGGGAGAGACCCAGTACTTC.

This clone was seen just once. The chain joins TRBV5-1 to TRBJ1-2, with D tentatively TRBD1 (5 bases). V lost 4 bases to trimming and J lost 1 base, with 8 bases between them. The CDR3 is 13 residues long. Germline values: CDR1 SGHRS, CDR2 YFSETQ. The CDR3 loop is CASSPDNNYGYTF. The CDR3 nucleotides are TGCGCCAGCAGCCCGGACAATAACTATGGCTACACCTTC.

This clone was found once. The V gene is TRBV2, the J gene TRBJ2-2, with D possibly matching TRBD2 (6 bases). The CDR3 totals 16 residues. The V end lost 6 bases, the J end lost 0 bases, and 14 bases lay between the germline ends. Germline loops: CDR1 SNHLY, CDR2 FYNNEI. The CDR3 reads CASRRGPTANTGELFF. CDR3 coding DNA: TGTGCCAGCAGGCGGGGACCTACGGCGAACACCGGGGAGCTGTTTTTT.

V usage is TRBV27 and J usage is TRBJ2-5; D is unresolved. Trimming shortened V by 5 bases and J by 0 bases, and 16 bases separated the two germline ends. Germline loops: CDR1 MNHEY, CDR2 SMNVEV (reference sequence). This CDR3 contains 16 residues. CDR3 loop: CASSPRLLLYQETQYF. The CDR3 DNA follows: TGTGCCAGCAGTCCTCGACTTCTACTGTACCAAGAGACCCAGTACTTC.